A selection of T cell receptor beta chains follows, all from one sample in a study of T-cell reconstitution after alpha-beta-depleted transplantation in children. TCRdb redid the calling of the PCR reads with MiXCR, one entry per CDR3 protein. Of around 210,000 distinct CDR3 sequences in the sample, under 8.5% were seen once. The sample in question was PBMCs, obtained before TCRalphabeta/CD19-depleted stem cell transplant. The receptor set was obtained from a boy younger than 10 with acute lymphoblastic leukemia, due to receive a stem cell transplant. Each CDR3 is given with its conserved first and last residue. D genes are given only for firm matches. Size is stated for part of the rows, as once, few or many counts, or as a class when the clone is expanded.

D gene | J gene | clone size | V gene | CDR3 DNA | CDR3 protein
. | TRBJ1-1 | many | TRBV5-8 | TGTGCCAGCGGACGACGACCGAACACTGAAGCTTTCTTT | CASGRRPNTEAFF
. | TRBJ2-1 | . | TRBV5-1 | TGCGCCAGCAGCTTACGCGCGCTCAAGGCGTTCCATGAGCAGTTCTTC | CASSLRALKAFHEQFF
. | TRBJ1-4 | . | TRBV6-5 | TGTGCCAGCAGGGGGACGAATGAAAAACTGTTTTTT | CASRGTNEKLFF
. | TRBJ2-1 | many | TRBV12-3/TRBV12-4 | TGTGCCAGCATTCAAAGACAGGGAGGGGCCTACAATGAGCAGTTCTTC | CASIQRQGGAYNEQFF
. | TRBJ2-7 | many | TRBV4-3 | TGCGCCAGCAGCCAAGAATCCCTCGTTATAGGGACCTACGAGCAGTACTTC | CASSQESLVIGTYEQYF
. | TRBJ2-7 | many | TRBV29-1 | TGCAGCGTTGGGTGGGAGGCCCCCTACGAGCAGTACTTC | CSVGWEAPYEQYF
. | TRBJ2-3 | many | TRBV20-1 | TGCAGTGCCGCAGGGGACACAGATACGCAGTATTTT | CSAAGDTDTQYF
. | TRBJ1-1 | many | TRBV29-1 | TGCAGCGCCCACAGGGCGACTGAAGCTTTCTTT | CSAHRATEAFF
TRBD1 | TRBJ2-3 | many | TRBV29-1 | TGCAGCGTTGAGCAGGGGGAGGATACGCAGTATTTT | CSVEQGEDTQYF
. | TRBJ2-1 | many | TRBV12-5 | TGTGCTAGTGGTTTGGATTTACCTTTGAATGAGCAGTTCTTC | CASGLDLPLNEQFF
. | TRBJ2-2 | many | TRBV12-3/TRBV12-4 | TGTGCCAGCGTTTGGGGGACCGGGGAGCTGTTTTTT | CASVWGTGELFF
TRBD2 | TRBJ2-5 | few | TRBV20-1 | TGCAGTGCTAGAGAGGGATCCCAGGCTAGCGGGAGAGTGTTC | CSAREGSQASGRVF
. | TRBJ1-1 | many | TRBV29-1 | TGCAGCGTTAACCTGGGGGTAGGTAAAGCTTTCTTT | CSVNLGVGKAFF
. | TRBJ2-1 | many | TRBV30 | TGTGCCTGGAGTGTACAGAATCAGCAGTTCTTC | CAWSVQNQQFF
TRBD1 | TRBJ1-1 | many | TRBV5-1 | TGCGCCAGCAGCCGGGACAGGGTCCCTAACACTGAAGCTTTCTTT | CASSRDRVPNTEAFF
TRBD1 | TRBJ1-6 | many | TRBV10-3 | TGTGCCATCAGCTCTGCGACAGGGTCTTCACCCCTCCACTTT | CAISSATGSSPLHF
. | TRBJ2-7 | many | TRBV9 | TGTGCCAGCAGCGTCCAGGGAGAGTCCTACGAGCAGTACTTC | CASSVQGESYEQYF
. | TRBJ1-5 | many | TRBV12-3/TRBV12-4 | TGTGCCAGCAGCTCGGATAATCAGCCCCAGCATTTT | CASSSDNQPQHF
. | TRBJ1-1 | many | TRBV28 | TGTGCCAGCAGTTTGGTGGACCTAGTCGTGAACACTGAAGCTTTCTTT | CASSLVDLVVNTEAFF
. | TRBJ2-1 | many | TRBV14 | TGTGCCAGCAGCCAAGAAGGGGATTGGTACAATGAGCAGTTCTTC | CASSQEGDWYNEQFF
. | TRBJ1-1 | few | TRBV28 | TGTGCCAGCACTCAAACCGGGGGTCTCCAGGGGACTGAAGCTTTCTTT | CASTQTGGLQGTEAFF
. | TRBJ2-2 | . | TRBV30 | TGTGCCTGGAGTAGGGGGGCCGGGGAGCTGTTTTTT | CAWSRGAGELFF
. | TRBJ2-4 | few | TRBV7-8 | TGTGCCAGCAGCTGGGGGGAGGCCAAAAACATTCAGTACTTC | CASSWGEAKNIQYF
. | TRBJ2-7 | . | TRBV20-1 | TGCAGTGCTCCGGGTACCTACGAGCAGTACTTC | CSAPGTYEQYF
. | TRBJ2-2 | many | TRBV5-6 | TGTGCCAGCAGCCCCTGGCGGGTAATCGGGGAGCTGTTTTTT | CASSPWRVIGELFF